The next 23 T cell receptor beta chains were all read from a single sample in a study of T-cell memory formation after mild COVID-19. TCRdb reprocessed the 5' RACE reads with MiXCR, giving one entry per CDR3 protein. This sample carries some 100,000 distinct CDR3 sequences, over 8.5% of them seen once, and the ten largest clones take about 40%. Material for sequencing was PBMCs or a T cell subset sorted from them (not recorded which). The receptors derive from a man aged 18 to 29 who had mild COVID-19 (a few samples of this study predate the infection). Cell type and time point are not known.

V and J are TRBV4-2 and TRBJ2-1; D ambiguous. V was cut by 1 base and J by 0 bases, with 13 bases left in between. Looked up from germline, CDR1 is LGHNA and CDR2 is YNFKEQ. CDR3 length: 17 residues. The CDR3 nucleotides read TGTGCCAGCAGCCAAGTAGGTCGGTATAGCTCCTACAATGAGCAGTTCTTC. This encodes CASSQVGRYSSYNEQFF.

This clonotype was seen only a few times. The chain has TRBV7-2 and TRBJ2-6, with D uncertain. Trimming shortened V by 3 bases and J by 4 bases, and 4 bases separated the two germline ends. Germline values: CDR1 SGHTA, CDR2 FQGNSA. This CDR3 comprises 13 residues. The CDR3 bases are TGTGCCAGCAGCTTGGACGGGGCCAACGTCCTGACTTTC. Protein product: CASSLDGANVLTF.

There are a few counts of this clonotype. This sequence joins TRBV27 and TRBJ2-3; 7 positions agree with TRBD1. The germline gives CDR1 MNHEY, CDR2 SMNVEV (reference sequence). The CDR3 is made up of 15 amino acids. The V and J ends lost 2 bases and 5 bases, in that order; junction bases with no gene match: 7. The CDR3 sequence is CASSLLGGQGDTQYF. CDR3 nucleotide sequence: TGTGCCAGCAGTTTACTAGGGGGCCAGGGAGATACGCAGTATTTT.

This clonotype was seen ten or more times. Written as DNA, the CDR3 is TGCAGTTCACAGGGTGGGAGTCAGCCCCAGCATTTT. Encoded protein: CSSQGGSQPQHF. The chain couples TRBV20-1 to TRBJ1-5; D possibly corresponds to TRBD1 (6 bases). This CDR3 is built from 12 residues. Germline-derived CDR1 and CDR2 are DFQATT and SNEGSKA (reference sequence). Deletions cut 8 bases from V and 6 bases from J, with 14 bases between.

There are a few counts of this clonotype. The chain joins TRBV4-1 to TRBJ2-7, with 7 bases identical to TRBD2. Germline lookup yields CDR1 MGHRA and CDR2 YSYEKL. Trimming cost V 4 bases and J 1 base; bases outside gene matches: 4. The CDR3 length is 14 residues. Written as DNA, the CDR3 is TGCGCCAGCAGCCCGGGACTATTATCCTACGAGCAGTACTTC. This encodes CASSPGLLSYEQYF.

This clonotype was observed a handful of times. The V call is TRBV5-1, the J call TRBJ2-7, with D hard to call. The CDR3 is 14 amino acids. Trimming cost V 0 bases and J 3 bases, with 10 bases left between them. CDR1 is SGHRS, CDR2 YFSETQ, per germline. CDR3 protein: CASSLGSGNYEQYF. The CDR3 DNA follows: TGCGCCAGCAGCTTGGGGTCAGGCAACTACGAGCAGTACTTC.

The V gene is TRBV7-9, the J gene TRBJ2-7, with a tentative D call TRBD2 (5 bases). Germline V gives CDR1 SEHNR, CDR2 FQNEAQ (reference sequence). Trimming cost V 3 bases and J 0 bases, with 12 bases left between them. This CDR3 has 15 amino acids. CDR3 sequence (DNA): TGTGCCAGCAGCTTGAACAGACTACTCTCCTACGAGCAGTACTTC. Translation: CASSLNRLLSYEQYF.

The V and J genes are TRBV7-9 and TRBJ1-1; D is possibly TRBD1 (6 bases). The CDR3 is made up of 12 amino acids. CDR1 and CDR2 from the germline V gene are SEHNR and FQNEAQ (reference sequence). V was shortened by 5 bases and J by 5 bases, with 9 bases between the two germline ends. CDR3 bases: TGTGCCAGCAGCCAGCAGGGGACTGAAGCTTTCTTT. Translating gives CASSQQGTEAFF.

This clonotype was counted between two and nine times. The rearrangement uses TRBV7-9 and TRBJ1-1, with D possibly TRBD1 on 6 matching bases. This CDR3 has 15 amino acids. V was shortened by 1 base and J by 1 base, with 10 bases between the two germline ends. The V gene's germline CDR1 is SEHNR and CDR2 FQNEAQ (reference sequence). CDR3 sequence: CASSLVGGQNTEAFF. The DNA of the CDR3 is TGTGCCAGCAGCTTAGTTGGGGGGCAGAACACTGAAGCTTTCTTT.

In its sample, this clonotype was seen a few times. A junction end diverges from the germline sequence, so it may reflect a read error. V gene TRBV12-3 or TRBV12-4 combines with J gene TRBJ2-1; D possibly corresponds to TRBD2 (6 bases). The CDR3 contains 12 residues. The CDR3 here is CASRDSHNEQFF. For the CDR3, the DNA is TGTGCCAGCCGGGACTCCCACAATGAGCAGTTCTTC.

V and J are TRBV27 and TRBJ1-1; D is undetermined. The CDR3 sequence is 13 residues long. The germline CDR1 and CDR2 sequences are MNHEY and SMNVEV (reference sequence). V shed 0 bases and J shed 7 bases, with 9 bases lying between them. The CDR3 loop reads CASSLSKWNEAFF. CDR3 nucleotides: TGTGCCAGCAGTTTATCTAAGTGGAATGAAGCTTTCTTT.

The CDR3 bases are TGTGCCAGCAGCCCCGGAGTCATCTCCGATTTGACCCAGTACTTC. It encodes CASSPGVISDLTQYF. The rearrangement uses TRBV7-6 and TRBJ2-5; D unclear. The CDR3 is 15 amino acids. CDR1 is SGHVS, CDR2 FNYEAQ, per germline. V was pared by 5 bases and J by 7 bases, with 20 bases between.

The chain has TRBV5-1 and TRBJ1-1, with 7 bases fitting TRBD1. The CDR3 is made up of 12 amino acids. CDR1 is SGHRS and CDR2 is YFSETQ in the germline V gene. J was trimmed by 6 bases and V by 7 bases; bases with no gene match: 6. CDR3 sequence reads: CASGPGTAEAFF. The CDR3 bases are TGCGCCAGCGGCCCCGGGACAGCTGAAGCTTTCTTT. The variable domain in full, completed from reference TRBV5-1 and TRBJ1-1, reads KAGVTQTPRYLIKTRGQQVTLSCSPISGHRSVSWYQQTPGQGLQFLFEYFSETQRNKGNFPGRFSGRQFSNSRSEMNVSTLELGDSALYLCASGPGTAEAFFGQGTRLTVV.

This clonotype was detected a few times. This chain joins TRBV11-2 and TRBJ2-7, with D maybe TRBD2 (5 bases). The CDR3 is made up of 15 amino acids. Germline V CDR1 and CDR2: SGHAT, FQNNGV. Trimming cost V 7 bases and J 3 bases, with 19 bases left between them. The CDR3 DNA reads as TGTGCCAGCAACCTCCGTACGGGGAAAAACTACGAGCAGTACTTC. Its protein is CASNLRTGKNYEQYF.

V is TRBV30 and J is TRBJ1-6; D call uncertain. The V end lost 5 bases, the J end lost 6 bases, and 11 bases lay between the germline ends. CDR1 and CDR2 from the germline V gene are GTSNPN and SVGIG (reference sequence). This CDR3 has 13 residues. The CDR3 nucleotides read TGTGCCTGGCTGTGGAGGGTTAATTCACCCCTCCACTTT. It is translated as CAWLWRVNSPLHF.

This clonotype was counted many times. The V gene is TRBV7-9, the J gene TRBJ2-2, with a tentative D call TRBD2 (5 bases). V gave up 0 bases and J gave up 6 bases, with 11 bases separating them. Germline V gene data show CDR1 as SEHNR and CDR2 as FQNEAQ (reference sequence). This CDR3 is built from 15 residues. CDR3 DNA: TGTGCCAGCAGCTTAGCCGGGGTCCACGCCGGGGAGCTGTTTTTT. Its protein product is CASSLAGVHAGELFF.

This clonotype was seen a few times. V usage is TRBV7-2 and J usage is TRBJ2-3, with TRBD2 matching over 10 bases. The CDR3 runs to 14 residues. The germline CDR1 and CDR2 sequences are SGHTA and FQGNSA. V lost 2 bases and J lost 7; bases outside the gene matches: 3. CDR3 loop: CASSLISGGNTQYF. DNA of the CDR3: TGTGCCAGCAGCTTAATTAGCGGGGGGAATACGCAGTATTTT.

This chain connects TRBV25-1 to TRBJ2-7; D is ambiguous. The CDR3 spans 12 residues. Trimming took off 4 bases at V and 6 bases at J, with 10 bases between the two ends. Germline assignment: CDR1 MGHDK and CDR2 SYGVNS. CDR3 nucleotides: TGTGCCAGCAGTGTCGGCAGCAGCGAGCAGTACTTC. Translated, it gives CASSVGSSEQYF.

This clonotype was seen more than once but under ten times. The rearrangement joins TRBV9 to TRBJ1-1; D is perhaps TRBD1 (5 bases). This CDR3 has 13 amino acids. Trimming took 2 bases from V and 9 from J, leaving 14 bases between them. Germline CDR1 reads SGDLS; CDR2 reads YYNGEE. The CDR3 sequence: CASSVSGTSQAFF. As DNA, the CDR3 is TGTGCCAGCAGCGTCTCCGGGACCAGCCAAGCTTTCTTT.

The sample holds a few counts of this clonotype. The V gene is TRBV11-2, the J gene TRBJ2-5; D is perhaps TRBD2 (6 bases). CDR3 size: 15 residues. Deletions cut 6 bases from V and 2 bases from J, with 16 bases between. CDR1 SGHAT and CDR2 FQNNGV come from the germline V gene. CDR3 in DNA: TGTGCCAGCAGTCCAGGAGGGCTAACACAAGAGACCCAGTACTTC. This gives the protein CASSPGGLTQETQYF.

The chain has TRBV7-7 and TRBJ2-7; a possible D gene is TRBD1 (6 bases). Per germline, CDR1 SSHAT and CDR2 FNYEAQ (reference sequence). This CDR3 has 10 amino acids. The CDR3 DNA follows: TGTGGCATACCTATGGCAGGGGAGTACGTC. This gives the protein CGIPMAGEYV.

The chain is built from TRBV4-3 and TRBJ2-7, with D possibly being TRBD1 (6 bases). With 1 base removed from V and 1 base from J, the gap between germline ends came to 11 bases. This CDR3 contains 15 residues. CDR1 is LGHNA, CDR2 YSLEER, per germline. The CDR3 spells CASSQVAGVSYEQYF. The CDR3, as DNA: TGCGCCAGCAGCCAAGTTGCAGGGGTGTCCTACGAGCAGTACTTC.

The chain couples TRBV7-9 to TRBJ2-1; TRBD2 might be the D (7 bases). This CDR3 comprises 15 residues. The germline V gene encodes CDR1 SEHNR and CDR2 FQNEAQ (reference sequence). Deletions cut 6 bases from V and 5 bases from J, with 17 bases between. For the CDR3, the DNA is TGTGCCAGCAGGCAAACGGGGGGCCATAACAATGAGCAGTTCTTC. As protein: CASRQTGGHNNEQFF.